The clone carrying this TCR beta chain showed up many times. The antigen is undetermined. The data were obtained in a study of human T cells and chemical hapten exposure. Study context: Each patch test put 0.01% DPC on the upper back, and results were read at 6 days. Study-level results: With regard to DPC sensitization, TCRs above 1 in 1000 frequency did not change.

TCRdb re-analysed the RACE reads in MiXCR, keeping a single row per CDR3 protein. In the table there are approximately 370,000 distinct CDR3 sequences, roughly 6% of which are singletons. Time point of the sample: pre-sensitization, week 0. This sample's treatment: therapeutic diphenylcyclopropenone sensitization with weekly scalp DPC. Germline V lookup: CDR1 ENHRY, CDR2 SYGVKD. The CDR3 is made up of 15 amino acids. The V gene end was trimmed by 2 bases and the J gene end by 5 bases; junction bases not matched to a gene: 6. This chain connects TRBV10-3 to TRBJ2-7, with TRBD1 matching over 10 bases. Here the sequenced sample was whole blood, taken in connection with sensitization to the hapten diphenylcyclopropenone (DPC). The sequence was obtained from a woman younger than 30 with alopecia areata. Some clones in this sample may be carry-over from other donors' samples. CDR3 sequence: CAISERDRGSDEQYF. As DNA, the CDR3 is TGTGCCATCAGTGAGCGGGACAGGGGTTCCGACGAGCAGTACTTC.